This TCR beta chain stems from a study of Graves' ophthalmopathy and Graves' hyperthyroidism. Study-wide results and limits: Sensitivity of around 70% and specificity of less than 75% were achieved by the model that predicted ophthalmopathy progression.

Amplified material comprised TCR beta CDR3 regions derived from RNA transcripts. RT-PCR in the first round used HTBI primers; a second-round multiplex PCR followed. Using its own MiXCR run on the multiplex PCR reads, TCRdb lists one record per CDR3 protein. The table includes about 400,000 distinct CDR3 sequences, approximately 20% detected once. CDR1 is MNHNS, CDR2 SASEGT, per germline. This CDR3 comprises 14 residues. V lost 5 bases, J lost 5 bases, and 16 bases lay in between. Ophthalmopathy donors showed moderate-to-severe activity, CAS ≥3, NOSPECS ≥4 and a duration under 3 months. Other autoimmune diseases, uncontrolled infections, pregnancy and lactation each led to patient exclusion. Sampling around 9 ml of fresh peripheral blood provided the PBMCs. Comment on this clonotype: Its antigen is undetermined.

The chain couples TRBV6-1 to TRBJ2-7; the D gene could be TRBD1 or TRBD2 (5 bases each). The receptor comes from a woman younger than 35 with Graves' ophthalmopathy. Material: peripheral blood. The CDR3 nucleotides read TGTGCCAGCAGTCGACAGCGGAATGCGAACGAGCAGTACTTC. It specifies CASSRQRNANEQYF.